This entry describes one T cell receptor beta chain. Trimming removed 4 bases from V and 0 bases from J; junction bases left unmatched: 7. Germline assignment: CDR1 MNHNY and CDR2 SVGAGI (reference sequence). The CDR3 spans 16 residues. These data are taken from a study of PD-L1 blockade in urothelial cancer. Study information: Prior chemotherapy in patients spanned 0 to 3 regimens.

TCRdb's table, derived via immunoSEQ multiplex PCR, lists solely in-frame clones and lacks some. Of about 90,000 clones in the sample, 90% to 95% were seen once. This receptor was taken from a man in his 60s with urothelial cancer. This rearrangement joins TRBV6-6 to TRBJ1-2, with TRBD1 identical over 8 bases. The specimen was PBMCs, collected around atezolizumab (anti-PD-L1) treatment. In DNA form, the CDR3 reads TGTGCCAGCAGTTCGACAGGGGTCTCCCCTAACTATGGCTACACCTTC. It codes for CASSSTGVSPNYGYTF.